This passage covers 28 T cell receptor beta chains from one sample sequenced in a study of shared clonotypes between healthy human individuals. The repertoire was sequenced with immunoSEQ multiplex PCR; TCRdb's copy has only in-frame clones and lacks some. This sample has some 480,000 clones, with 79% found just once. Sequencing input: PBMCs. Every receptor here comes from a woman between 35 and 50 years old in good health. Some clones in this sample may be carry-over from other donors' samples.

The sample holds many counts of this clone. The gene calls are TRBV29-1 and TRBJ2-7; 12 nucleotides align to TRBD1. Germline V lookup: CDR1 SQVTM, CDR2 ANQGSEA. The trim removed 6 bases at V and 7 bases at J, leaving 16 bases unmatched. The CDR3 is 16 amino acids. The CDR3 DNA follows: TGCAGCGTCACAGGGACAGGGGGCCAGAGGTGGGAAGAGCAGTACTTC. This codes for CSVTGTGGQRWEEQYF.

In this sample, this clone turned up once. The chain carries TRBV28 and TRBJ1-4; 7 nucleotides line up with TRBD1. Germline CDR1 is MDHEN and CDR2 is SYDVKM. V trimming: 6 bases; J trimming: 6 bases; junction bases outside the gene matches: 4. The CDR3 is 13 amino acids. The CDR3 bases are TGTGCCAGCAGGGACAGGTTTCATGAAAAACTGTTTTTT. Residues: CASRDRFHEKLFF.

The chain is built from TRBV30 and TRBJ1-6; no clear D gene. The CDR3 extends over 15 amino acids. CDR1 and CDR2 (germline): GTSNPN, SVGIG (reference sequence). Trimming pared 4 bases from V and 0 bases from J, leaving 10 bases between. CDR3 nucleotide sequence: TGTGCCTGGACACAGCTAAACTCCTATAATTCACCCCTCCACTTT. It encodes CAWTQLNSYNSPLHF.

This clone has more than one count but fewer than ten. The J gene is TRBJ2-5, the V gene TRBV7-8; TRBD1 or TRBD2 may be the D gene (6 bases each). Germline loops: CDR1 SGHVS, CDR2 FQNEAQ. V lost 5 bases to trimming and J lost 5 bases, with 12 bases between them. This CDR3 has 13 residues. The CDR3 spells CASSRGQGETQYF. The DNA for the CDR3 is TGTGCCAGCAGCCGGGGGCAGGGTGAGACCCAGTACTTC.

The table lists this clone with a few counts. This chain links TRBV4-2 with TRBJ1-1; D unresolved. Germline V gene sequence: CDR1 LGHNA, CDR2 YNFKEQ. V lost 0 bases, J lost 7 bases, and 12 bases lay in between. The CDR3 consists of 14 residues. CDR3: CASSQDSLQSEAFF. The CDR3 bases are TGTGCCAGCAGCCAAGATTCGTTACAAAGTGAAGCTTTCTTT.

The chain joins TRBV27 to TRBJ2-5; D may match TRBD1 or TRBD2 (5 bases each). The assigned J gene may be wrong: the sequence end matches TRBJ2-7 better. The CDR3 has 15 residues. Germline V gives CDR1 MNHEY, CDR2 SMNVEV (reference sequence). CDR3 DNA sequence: TGTGCCAGCAGTCAAAAACCGGGACGGAACTACGAGCAGTACTTC. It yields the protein CASSQKPGRNYEQYF.

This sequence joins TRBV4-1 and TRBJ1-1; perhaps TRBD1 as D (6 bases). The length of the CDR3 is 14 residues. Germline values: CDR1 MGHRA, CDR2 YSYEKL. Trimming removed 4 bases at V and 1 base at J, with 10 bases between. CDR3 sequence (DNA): TGCGCCAGCAGCCGACAGGCTGGGAACACTGAAGCTTTCTTT. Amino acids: CASSRQAGNTEAFF.

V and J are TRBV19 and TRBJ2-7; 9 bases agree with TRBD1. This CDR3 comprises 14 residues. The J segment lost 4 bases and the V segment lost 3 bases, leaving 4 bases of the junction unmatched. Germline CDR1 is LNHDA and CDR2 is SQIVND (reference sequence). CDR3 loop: CASSMGTGHYEQYF. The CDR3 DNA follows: TGTGCCAGTAGTATGGGGACAGGGCATTACGAGCAGTACTTC.

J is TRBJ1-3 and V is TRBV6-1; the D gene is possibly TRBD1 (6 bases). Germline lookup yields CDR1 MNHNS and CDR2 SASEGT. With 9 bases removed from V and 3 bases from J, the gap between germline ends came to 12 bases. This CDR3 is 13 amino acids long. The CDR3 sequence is CASTRDNGNTIYF. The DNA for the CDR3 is TGTGCCAGTACCCGGGACAATGGAAACACCATATATTTT.

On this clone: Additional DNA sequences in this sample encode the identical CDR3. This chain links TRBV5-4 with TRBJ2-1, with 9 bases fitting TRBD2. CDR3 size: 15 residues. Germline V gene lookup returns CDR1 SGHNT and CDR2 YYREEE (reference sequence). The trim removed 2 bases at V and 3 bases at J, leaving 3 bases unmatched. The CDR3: CASSFPSGDYNEQFF. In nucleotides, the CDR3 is TGTGCCAGCAGCTTTCCTAGCGGGGACTACAATGAGCAGTTCTTC.

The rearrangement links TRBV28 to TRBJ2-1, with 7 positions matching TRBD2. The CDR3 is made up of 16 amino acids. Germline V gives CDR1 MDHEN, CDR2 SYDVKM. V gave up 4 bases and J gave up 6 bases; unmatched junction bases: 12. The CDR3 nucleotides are TGTGCCAGCAGTTCTACACGGGCGGGAGTATTCAATGAGCAGTTCTTC. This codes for CASSSTRAGVFNEQFF.

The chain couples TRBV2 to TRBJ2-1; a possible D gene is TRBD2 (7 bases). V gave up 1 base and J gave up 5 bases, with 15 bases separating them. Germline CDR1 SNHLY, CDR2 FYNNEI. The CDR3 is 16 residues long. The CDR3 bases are TGTGCCAGCAGTGAAGAAGGGGGAGGGCCACACAATGAGCAGTTCTTC. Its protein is CASSEEGGGPHNEQFF.

The CDR3 is CASSLLRRGEKLFF. CDR3 nucleotide sequence: TGTGCCAGCAGCTTATTACGGCGGGGGGAAAAACTGTTTTTT. The chain is built from TRBV7-8 and TRBJ1-4; perhaps TRBD1 as D (5 bases). The CDR3 has 14 amino acids. The germline gives CDR1 SGHVS, CDR2 FQNEAQ. The V and J ends lost 2 bases and 8 bases respectively, with 12 bases between them.

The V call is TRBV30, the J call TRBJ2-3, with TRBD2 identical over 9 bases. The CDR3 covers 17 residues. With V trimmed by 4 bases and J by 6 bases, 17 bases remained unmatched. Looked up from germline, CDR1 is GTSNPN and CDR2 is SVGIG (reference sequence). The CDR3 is CAWNPSGEIYWKDTQYF. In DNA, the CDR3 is TGTGCCTGGAATCCTAGCGGGGAAATATACTGGAAGGATACGCAGTATTTT.

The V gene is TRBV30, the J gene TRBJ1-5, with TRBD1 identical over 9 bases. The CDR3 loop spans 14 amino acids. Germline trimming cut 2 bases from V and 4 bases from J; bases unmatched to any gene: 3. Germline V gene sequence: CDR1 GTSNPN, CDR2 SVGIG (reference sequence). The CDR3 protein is CAWSPGTGNQPQHF. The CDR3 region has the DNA TGTGCCTGGAGTCCCGGGACAGGGAATCAGCCCCAGCATTTT.

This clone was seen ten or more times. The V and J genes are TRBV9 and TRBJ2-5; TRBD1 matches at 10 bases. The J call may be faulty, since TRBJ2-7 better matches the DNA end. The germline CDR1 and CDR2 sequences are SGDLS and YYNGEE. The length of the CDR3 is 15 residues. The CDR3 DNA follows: TGTGCCAGCAGCGAGGGACAGGGGTGGTCCTACGAGCAGTACTTC. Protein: CASSEGQGWSYEQYF.

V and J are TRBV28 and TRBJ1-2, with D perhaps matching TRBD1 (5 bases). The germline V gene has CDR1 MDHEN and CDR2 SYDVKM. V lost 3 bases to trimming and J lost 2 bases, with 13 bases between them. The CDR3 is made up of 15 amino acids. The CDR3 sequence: CASSFPEGDNYGYTF. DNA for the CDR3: TGTGCCAGCAGTTTCCCGGAAGGGGACAACTATGGCTACACCTTC.

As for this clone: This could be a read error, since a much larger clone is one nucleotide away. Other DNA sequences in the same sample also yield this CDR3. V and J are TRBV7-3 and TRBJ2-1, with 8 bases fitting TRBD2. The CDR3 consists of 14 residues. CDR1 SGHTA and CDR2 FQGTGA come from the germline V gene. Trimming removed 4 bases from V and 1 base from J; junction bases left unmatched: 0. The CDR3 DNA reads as TGTGCCAGCAGCTCTAGCGGGTCCTACAATGAGCAGTTCTTC. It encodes CASSSSGSYNEQFF.

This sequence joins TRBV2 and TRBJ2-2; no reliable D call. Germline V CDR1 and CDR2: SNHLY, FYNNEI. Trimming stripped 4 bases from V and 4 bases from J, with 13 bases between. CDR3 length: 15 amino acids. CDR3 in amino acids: CASSGPPSGTGELFF. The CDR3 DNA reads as TGTGCCAGCAGTGGGCCTCCCAGTGGCACCGGGGAGCTGTTTTTT.

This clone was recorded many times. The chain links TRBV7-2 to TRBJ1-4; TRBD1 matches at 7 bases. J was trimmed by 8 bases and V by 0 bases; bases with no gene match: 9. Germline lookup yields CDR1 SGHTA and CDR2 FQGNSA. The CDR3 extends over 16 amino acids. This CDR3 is CASSLAPQGVAEKLFF. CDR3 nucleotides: TGTGCCAGCAGCTTAGCGCCGCAGGGGGTAGCGGAAAAACTGTTTTTT.

This chain's CDR3 is CASSQSGDTQYF. The CDR3 DNA reads as TGTGCCAGCAGTCAAAGCGGGGATACGCAGTATTTT. The rearrangement joins TRBV7-9 to TRBJ2-3; TRBD2 might be the D (6 bases). The germline V gene has CDR1 SEHNR and CDR2 FQNEAQ (reference sequence). This CDR3 has 12 amino acids. V lost 6 bases, J lost 6 bases, and 10 bases lay in between.

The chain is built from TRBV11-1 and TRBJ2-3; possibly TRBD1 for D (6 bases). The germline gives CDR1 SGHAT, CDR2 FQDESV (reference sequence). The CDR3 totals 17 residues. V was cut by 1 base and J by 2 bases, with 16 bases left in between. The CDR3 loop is CASSLDVGGLATDTQYF. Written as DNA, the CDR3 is TGTGCCAGCAGCTTAGATGTAGGGGGATTGGCCACAGATACGCAGTATTTT. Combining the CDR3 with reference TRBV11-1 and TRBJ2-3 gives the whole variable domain EAEVAQSPRYKITEKSQAVAFWCDPISGHATLYWYRQILGQGPELLVQFQDESVVDDSQLPKDRFSAERLKGVDSTLKIQPAELGDSAMYLCASSLDVGGLATDTQYFGPGTRLTVL.

The CDR3 nucleotides read TGTGCCAGCAGCTTATTGGGCAGGGGATCTCAAGAGACCCAGTACTTC. It translates to CASSLLGRGSQETQYF. This chain joins TRBV7-9 and TRBJ2-5; D possibly corresponds to TRBD1 (6 bases). Germline assignment: CDR1 SEHNR and CDR2 FQNEAQ (reference sequence). Trimming cost V 2 bases and J 2 bases, with 15 bases left between them. This CDR3 has 16 amino acids.

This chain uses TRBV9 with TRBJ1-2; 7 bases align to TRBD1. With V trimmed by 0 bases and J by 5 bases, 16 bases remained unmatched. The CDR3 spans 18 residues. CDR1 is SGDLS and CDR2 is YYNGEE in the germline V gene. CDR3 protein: CASSVGTTGEPLGYGYTF. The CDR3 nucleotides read TGTGCCAGCAGCGTAGGAACTACAGGGGAGCCTCTTGGGTATGGCTACACCTTC.

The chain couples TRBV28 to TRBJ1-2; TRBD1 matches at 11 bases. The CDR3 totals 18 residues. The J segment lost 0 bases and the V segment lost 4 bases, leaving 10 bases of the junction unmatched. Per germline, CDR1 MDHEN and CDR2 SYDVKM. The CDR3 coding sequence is TGTGCCAGCAGTTCCCCCTCGGACAGGGGGCTGGCTAACTATGGCTACACCTTC. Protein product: CASSSPSDRGLANYGYTF.

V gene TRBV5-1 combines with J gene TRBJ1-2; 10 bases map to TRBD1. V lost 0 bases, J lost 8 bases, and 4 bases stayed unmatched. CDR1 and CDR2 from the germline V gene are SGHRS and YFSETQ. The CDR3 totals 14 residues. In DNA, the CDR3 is TGCGCCAGCAGCTTGGGTGACAGGGGGCTCGGCTACACCTTC. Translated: CASSLGDRGLGYTF.

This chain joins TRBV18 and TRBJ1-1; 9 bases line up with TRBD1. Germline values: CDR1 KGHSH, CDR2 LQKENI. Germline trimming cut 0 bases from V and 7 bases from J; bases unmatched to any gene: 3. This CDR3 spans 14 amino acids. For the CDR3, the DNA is TGTGCCAGCTCACCACCGACAGGGGGAGGTGAAGCTTTCTTT. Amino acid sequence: CASSPPTGGGEAFF.

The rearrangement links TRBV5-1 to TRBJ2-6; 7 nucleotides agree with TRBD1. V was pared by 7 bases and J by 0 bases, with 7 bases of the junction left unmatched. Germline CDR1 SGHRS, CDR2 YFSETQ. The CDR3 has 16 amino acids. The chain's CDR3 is CASQGQVLSGANVLTF. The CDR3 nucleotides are TGCGCCAGCCAAGGACAGGTCCTCTCTGGGGCCAACGTCCTGACTTTC.